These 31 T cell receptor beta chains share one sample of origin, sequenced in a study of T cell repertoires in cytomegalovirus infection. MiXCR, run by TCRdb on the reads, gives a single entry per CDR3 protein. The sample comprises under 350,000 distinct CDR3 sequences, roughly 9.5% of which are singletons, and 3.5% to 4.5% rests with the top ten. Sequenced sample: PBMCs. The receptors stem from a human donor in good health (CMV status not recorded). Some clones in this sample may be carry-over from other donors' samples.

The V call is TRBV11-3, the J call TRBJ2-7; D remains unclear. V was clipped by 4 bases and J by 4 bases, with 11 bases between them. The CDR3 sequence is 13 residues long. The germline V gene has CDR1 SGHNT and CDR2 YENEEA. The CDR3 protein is CASSSLLRYEQYF. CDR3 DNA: TGTGCCAGCAGCTCCCTCCTTCGGTACGAGCAGTACTTC.

The CDR3 protein is CASSYSTVRGEQYF. The CDR3 nucleotides are TGTGCCAGCAGTTACTCGACGGTTAGGGGCGAGCAGTACTTC. This chain uses TRBV6-5 with TRBJ2-7, with D perhaps matching TRBD1 (5 bases). The CDR3 runs to 14 residues. Trimming stripped 0 bases from V and 6 bases from J, with 12 bases between. CDR1 is MNHEY and CDR2 is SVGAGI in the germline V gene.

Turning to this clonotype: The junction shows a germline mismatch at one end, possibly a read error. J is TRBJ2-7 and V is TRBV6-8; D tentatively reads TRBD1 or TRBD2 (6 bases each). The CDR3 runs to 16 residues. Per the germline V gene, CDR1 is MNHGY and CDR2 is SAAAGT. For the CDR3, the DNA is TGTGGCAGCAGTTACTCCTCCATCGGGGGCGCCTACGAGCAGTACTTC. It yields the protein CGSSYSSIGGAYEQYF.

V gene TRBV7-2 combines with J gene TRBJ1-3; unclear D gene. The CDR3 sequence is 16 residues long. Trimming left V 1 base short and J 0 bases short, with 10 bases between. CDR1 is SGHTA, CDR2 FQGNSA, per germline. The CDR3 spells CASSLEWAISGNTIYF. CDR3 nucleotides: TGTGCCAGCAGCTTAGAGTGGGCCATCTCTGGAAACACCATATATTTT.

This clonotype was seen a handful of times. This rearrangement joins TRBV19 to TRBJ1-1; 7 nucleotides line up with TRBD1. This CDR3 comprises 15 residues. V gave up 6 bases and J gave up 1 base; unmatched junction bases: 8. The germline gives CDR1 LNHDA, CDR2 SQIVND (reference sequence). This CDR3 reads CASSKDRASNTEAFF. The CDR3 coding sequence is TGTGCCAGTAGCAAAGACAGGGCCTCGAACACTGAAGCTTTCTTT.

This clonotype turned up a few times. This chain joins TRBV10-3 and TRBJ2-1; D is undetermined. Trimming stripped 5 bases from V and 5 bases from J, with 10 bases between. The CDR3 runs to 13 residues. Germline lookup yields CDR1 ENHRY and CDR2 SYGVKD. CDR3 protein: CAISRATDNEQFF. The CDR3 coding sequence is TGTGCCATCAGTAGGGCAACAGACAATGAGCAGTTCTTC.

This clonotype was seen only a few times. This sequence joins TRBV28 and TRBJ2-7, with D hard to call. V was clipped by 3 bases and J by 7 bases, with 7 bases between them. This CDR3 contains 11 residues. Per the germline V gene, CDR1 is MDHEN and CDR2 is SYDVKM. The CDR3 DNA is TGTGCCAGCAGTTTCTGGGAAGAGCAGTACTTC. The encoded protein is CASSFWEEQYF.

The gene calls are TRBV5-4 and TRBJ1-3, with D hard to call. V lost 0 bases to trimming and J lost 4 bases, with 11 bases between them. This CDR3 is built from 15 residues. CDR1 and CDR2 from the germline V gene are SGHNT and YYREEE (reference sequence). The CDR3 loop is CASSLGGSGGNTIYF. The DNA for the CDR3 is TGTGCCAGCAGCTTGGGCGGTTCGGGAGGAAACACCATATATTTT.

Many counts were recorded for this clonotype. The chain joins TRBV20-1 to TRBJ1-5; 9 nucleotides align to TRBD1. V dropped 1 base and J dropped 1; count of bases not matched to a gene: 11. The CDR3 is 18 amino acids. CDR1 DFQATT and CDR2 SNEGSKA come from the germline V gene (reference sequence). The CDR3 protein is CSARGVGQGTISNQPQHF. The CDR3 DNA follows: TGCAGTGCTAGAGGCGTGGGACAGGGAACGATAAGCAATCAGCCCCAGCATTTT.

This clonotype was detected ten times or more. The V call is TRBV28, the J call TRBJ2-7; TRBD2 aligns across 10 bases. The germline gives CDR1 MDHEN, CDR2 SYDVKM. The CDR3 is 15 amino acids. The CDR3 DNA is TGTGTAACTACCCAAAGCGGGAGGGGCTCCTACGAGCAGTACTTC. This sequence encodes CVTTQSGRGSYEQYF.

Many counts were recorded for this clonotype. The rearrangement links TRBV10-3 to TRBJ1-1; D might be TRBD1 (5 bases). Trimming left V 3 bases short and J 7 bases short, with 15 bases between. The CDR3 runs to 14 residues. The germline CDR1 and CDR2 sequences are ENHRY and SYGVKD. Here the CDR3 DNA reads TGTGCCATCAGTGACGGGACTCAAGGTATTGAAGCTTTCTTT. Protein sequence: CAISDGTQGIEAFF.

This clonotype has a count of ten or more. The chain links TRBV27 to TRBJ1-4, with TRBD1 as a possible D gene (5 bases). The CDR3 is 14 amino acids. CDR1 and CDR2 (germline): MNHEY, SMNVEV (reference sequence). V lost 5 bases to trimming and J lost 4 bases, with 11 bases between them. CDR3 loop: CASSLQAINEKLFF. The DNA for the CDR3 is TGTGCCAGCAGTCTACAGGCGATTAATGAAAAACTGTTTTTT.

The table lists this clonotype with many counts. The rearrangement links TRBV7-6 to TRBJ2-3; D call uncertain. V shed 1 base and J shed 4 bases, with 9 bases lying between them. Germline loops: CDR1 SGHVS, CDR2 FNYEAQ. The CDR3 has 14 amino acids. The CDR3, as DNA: TGTGCCAGCAGCTTAGGCGAGCTGCCAGATACGCAGTATTTT. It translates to CASSLGELPDTQYF.

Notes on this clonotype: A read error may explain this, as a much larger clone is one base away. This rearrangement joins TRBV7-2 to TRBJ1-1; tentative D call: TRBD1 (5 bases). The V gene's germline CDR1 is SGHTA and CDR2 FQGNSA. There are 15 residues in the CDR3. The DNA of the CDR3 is TGTCCCAGCAGCTCATTTATAGGGGAGAACACTGAAGCTTTCTTT. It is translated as CPSSSFIGENTEAFF.

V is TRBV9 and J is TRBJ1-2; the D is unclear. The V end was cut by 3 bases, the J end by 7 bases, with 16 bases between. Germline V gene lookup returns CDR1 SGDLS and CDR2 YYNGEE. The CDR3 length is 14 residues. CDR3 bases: TGTGCCAGCAGCGAGGCCCCCTGGGTAGCTGGCTACACCTTC. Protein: CASSEAPWVAGYTF.

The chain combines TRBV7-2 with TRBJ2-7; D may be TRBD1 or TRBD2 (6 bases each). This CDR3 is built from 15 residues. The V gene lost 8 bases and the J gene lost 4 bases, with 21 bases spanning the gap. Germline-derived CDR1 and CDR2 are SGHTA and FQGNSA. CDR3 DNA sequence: TGTGCCAGCGCCGTCGAAGGGGGGCAGAATTACGAGCAGTACTTC. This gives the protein CASAVEGGQNYEQYF.

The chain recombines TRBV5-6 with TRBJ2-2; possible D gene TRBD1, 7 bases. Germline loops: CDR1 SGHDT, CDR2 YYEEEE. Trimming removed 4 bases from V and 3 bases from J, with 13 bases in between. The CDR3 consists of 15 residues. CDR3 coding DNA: TGTGCCAGCAGCCGCGGGACAGACTACACCGGGGAGCTGTTTTTT. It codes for CASSRGTDYTGELFF.

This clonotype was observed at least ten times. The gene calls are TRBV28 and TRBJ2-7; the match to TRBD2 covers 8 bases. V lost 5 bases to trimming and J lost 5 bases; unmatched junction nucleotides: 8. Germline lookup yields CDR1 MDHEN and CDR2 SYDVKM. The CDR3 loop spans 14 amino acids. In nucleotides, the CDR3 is TGTGCCAGCAGTGTAGCGGGAAGGATCGACGAGCAGTACTTC. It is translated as CASSVAGRIDEQYF.

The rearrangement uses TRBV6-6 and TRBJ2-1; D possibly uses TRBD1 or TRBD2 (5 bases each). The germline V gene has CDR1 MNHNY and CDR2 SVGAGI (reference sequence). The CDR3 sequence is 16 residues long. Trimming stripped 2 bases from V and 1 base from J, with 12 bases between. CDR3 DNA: TGTGCCAGCAGTTACACTTCGGGGCTATCCTACAATGAGCAGTTCTTC. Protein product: CASSYTSGLSYNEQFF.

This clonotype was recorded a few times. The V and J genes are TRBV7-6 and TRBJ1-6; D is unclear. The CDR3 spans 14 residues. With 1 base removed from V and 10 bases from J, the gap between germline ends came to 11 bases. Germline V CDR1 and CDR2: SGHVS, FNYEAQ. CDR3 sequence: CASSLGGGTSPLHF. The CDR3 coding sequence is TGTGCCAGCAGCTTAGGTGGAGGTACATCACCCCTCCACTTT.

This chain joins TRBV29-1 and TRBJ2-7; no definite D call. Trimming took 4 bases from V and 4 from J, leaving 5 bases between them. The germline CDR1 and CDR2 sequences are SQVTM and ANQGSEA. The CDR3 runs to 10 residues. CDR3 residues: CSVGSYEQYF. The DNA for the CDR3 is TGCAGCGTTGGTTCGTACGAGCAGTACTTC.

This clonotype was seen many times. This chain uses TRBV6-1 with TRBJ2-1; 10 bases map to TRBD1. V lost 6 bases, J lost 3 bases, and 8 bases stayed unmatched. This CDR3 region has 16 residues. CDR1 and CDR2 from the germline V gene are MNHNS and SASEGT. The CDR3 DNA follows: TGTGCCAGCAGCAAACGAAGGGACAGGGGCTACAATGAGCAGTTCTTC. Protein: CASSKRRDRGYNEQFF.

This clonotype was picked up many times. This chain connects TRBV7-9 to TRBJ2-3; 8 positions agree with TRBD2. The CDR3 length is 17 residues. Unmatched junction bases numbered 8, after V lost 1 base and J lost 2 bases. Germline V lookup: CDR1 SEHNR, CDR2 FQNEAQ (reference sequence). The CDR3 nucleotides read TGTGCCAGCAGCTTAGGAGATAGCGGGACGATCACAGATACGCAGTATTTT. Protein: CASSLGDSGTITDTQYF.

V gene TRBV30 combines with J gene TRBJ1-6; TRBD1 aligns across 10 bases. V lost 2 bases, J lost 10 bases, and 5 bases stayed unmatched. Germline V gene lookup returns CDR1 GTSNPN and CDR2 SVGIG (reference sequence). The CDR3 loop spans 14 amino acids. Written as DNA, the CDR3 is TGTGCCTGGAGTACGGGACAGGGGAAGTCACCCCTCCACTTT. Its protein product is CAWSTGQGKSPLHF. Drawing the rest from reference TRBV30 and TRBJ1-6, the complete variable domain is SQTIHQWPATLVQPVGSPLSLECTVEGTSNPNLYWYRQAAGRGLQLLFYSVGIGQISSEVPQNLSASRPQDRQFILSSKKLLLSDSGFYLCAWSTGQGKSPLHFGNGTRLTVT.

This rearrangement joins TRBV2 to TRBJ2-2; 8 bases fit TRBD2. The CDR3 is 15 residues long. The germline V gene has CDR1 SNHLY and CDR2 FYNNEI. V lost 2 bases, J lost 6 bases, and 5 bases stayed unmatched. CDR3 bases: TGTGCCAGCAGTGAACTGGGACTAGGGGCCGGGGAGCTGTTTTTT. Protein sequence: CASSELGLGAGELFF.

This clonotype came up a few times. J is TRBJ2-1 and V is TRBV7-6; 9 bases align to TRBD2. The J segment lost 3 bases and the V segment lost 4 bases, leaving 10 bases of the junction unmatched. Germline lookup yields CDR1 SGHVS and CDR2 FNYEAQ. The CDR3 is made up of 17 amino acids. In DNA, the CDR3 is TGTGCCAGCAGCTCGCGACTAGCGGAACCCCTCTACAATGAGCAGTTCTTC. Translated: CASSSRLAEPLYNEQFF.

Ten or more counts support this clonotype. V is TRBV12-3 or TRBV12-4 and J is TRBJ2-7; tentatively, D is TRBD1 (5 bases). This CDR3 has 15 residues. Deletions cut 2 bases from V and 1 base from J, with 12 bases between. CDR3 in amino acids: CASSLRGSPSYEQYF. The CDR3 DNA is TGTGCCAGCAGTTTAAGGGGAAGCCCGTCCTACGAGCAGTACTTC.

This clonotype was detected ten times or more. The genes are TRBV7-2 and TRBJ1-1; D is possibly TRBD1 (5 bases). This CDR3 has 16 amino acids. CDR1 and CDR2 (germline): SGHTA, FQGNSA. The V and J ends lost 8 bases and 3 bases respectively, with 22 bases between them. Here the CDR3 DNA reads TGTGCCAGCGGGCCGTACAGTGGGGGAAGGGACACTGAAGCTTTCTTT. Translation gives CASGPYSGGRDTEAFF.

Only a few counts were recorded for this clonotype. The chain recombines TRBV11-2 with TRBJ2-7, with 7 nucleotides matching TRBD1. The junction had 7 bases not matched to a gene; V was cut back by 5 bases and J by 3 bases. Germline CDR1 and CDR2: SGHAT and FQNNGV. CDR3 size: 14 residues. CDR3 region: CASSRQGPVYEQYF. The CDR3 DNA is TGTGCCAGCAGCCGACAGGGTCCCGTCTACGAGCAGTACTTC.

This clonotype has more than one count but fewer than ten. The CDR3 here is CASSWPSSYNEQFF. CDR3 in DNA: TGTGCCAGCAGTTGGCCGAGCTCCTACAATGAGCAGTTCTTC. The chain is built from TRBV12-3 or TRBV12-4 and TRBJ2-1, with D unresolved. The CDR3 runs to 14 residues. V lost 4 bases and J lost 0, with 7 bases in between.

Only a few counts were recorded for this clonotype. CDR3 DNA sequence: TGTGCCAGCAGACGTGGCTCCGGTGGAAACACCATATATTTT. Translating it yields CASRRGSGGNTIYF. V usage is TRBV5-6 and J usage is TRBJ1-3; D is ambiguous. The CDR3 extends over 14 amino acids. The germline V and J ends were trimmed by 5 bases and 3 bases, with 12 bases remaining between them. Germline V CDR1 and CDR2: SGHDT, YYEEEE.